Following are 29 T cell receptor beta chains from one sample sequenced in a study of graft-versus-host responses after intestinal transplantation (TCRdb year 2021). What these receptors recognize is not known. Reading the label with the study, this specimen's time point is: cells obtained before transplantation from donor or recipient. Libraries came from the immunoSEQ multiplex PCR assay. TCRdb holds this immuneACCESS table with in-frame rearrangements only. Some clones are missing; in checked studies, unresolved V genes explain under half, and the rest has no known cause. Across this sample there are roughly 110,000 clones, with more than 80% seen only once. 0.2% to 0.25% of the sample is held by the ten biggest clonotypes. Sequencing used unstimulated CD4+ T cells sorted from spleen or lymph node cells, obtained before transplant. All receptors come from a human donor who was the organ donor for an intestinal transplant.

A single count supports this clone. This chain connects TRBV28 to TRBJ1-5; TRBD1 aligns across 7 bases. Trimming took 4 bases from V and 5 from J; bases not matched to a gene: 5. Germline V lookup: CDR1 MDHEN, CDR2 SYDVKM. The CDR3 is 14 residues long. CDR3 amino acids: CASSYRDRDQPQHF. The CDR3 DNA reads as TGTGCCAGCAGTTACCGGGACAGAGATCAGCCCCAGCATTTT. Supplemented by reference TRBV28 and TRBJ1-5, the full variable domain reads DVKVTQSSRYLVKRTGEKVFLECVQDMDHENMFWYRQDPGLGLRLIYFSYDVKMKEKGDIPEGYSVSREKKERFSLILESASTNQTSMYLCASSYRDRDQPQHFGDGTRLSIL.

The V gene is TRBV18, the J gene TRBJ2-4; TRBD1 is a possible D gene (5 bases). V was shortened by 6 bases and J by 5 bases, with 11 bases between the two germline ends. The germline CDR1 and CDR2 sequences are KGHSH and LQKENI. The CDR3 covers 13 residues. CDR3 nucleotide sequence: TGTGCCAGCTCGCCCCTGACAGAAAACATTCAGTACTTC. Translating it yields CASSPLTENIQYF. Full variable domain (outside the CDR3, taken from reference TRBV18 and TRBJ2-4): NAGVMQNPRHLVRRRGQEARLRCSPMKGHSHVYWYRQLPEEGLKFMVYLQKENIIDESGMPKERFSAEFPKEGPSILRIQQVVRGDSAAYFCASSPLTENIQYFGAGTRLSVL.

This CDR3 reads CASTRQSDQPQHF. CDR3 nucleotides: TGTGCCAGTACCCGACAGAGTGATCAGCCCCAGCATTTT. This chain connects TRBV6-5 to TRBJ1-5, with D possibly matching TRBD1 (5 bases). The V end was cut by 9 bases, the J end by 5 bases, with 14 bases between. Germline V gene sequence: CDR1 MNHEY, CDR2 SVGAGI. This CDR3 has 13 residues.

The V and J genes are TRBV4-1 and TRBJ1-1; no clear D gene. Trimming took off 1 base at V and 0 bases at J, with 6 bases between the two ends. CDR1 MGHRA and CDR2 YSYEKL come from the germline V gene. CDR3 length equals 14 residues. DNA of the CDR3: TGCGCCAGCAGCCAAGGACCGGTGAACACTGAAGCTTTCTTT. This encodes CASSQGPVNTEAFF.

This chain joins TRBV10-3 and TRBJ1-1, with no clear D. Trimming pared 8 bases from V and 4 bases from J, leaving 14 bases between. The CDR3 covers 13 residues. CDR1 ENHRY and CDR2 SYGVKD come from the germline V gene. The CDR3, as DNA: TGTGCCATCGCCACCATCTACGGCACTGAAGCTTTCTTT. Protein sequence: CAIATIYGTEAFF.

The rearrangement links TRBV11-2 to TRBJ1-1; D is undetermined. V lost 4 bases to trimming and J lost 0 bases, with 6 bases between them. The CDR3 contains 13 residues. CDR1 is SGHAT and CDR2 is FQNNGV in the germline V gene. The CDR3 loop reads CASSYRMNTEAFF. For the CDR3, the DNA is TGTGCCAGCAGCTATCGGATGAACACTGAAGCTTTCTTT.

The rearrangement uses TRBV30 and TRBJ1-4, with TRBD1 matching over 8 bases. The CDR3 is 14 residues long. The V gene's germline CDR1 is GTSNPN and CDR2 SVGIG (reference sequence). With V trimmed by 4 bases and J by 7 bases, 8 bases remained unmatched. The CDR3 loop reads CAWKKQGDGEKLFF. The CDR3 nucleotides are TGTGCCTGGAAGAAACAGGGGGACGGTGAAAAACTGTTTTTT.

CDR3 coding DNA: TGTGCCCAGGGGGGGAGATACGAGCAGTACTTC. Its translation: CAQGGRYEQYF. The rearrangement links TRBV6-1 to TRBJ2-7; D possibly uses TRBD1 or TRBD2 (7 bases each). Trimming took off 11 bases at V and 4 bases at J, with 12 bases between the two ends. The CDR3 has 11 amino acids. Per germline, CDR1 MNHNS and CDR2 SASEGT.

A remark on this clone: An end of the junction does not agree with germline; a read error may underlie this. V usage is TRBV28 and J usage is TRBJ1-2, with D maybe TRBD1 (5 bases). CDR1 and CDR2 from the germline V gene are MDHEN and SYDVKM. The CDR3 runs to 15 residues. CDR3 DNA sequence: TGTGCCGGCAGGGAGCCCCCGGGAGCAAACTATGGCTACACCTTC. As protein: CAGREPPGANYGYTF.

J is TRBJ2-2 and V is TRBV12-5; 9 bases match TRBD1. This CDR3 region has 15 residues. Germline V gene sequence: CDR1 LGHNT, CDR2 FRNRAP. Trimming cost V 1 base and J 7 bases; bases outside gene matches: 4. This CDR3 is CASGLGGQGNGELFF. As DNA, the CDR3 is TGTGCTAGTGGTTTGGGGGGACAGGGAAACGGGGAGCTGTTTTTT.

The CDR3 bases are TGTGCCATAGCGACTAGCGGAGAGGTAGATACGCAGTATTTT. Its translation: CAIATSGEVDTQYF. The J gene is TRBJ2-3, the V gene TRBV10-3, with 9 bases aligning to TRBD2. Germline V gene sequence: CDR1 ENHRY, CDR2 SYGVKD. Trimming removed 9 bases from V and 5 bases from J; junction bases left unmatched: 9. The CDR3 is 14 amino acids.

The V gene is TRBV5-1, the J gene TRBJ1-4; no reliable D call. Germline lookup yields CDR1 SGHRS and CDR2 YFSETQ. This CDR3 has 16 residues. The V end was cut by 0 bases, the J end by 5 bases, with 14 bases between. The CDR3 bases are TGCGCCAGCAGCTTGGTCAGTGTGCCCCCCAATGAAAAACTGTTTTTT. Its protein is CASSLVSVPPNEKLFF.

This sequence joins TRBV5-1 and TRBJ1-1; 8 nucleotides match TRBD1. The junction had 6 bases not matched to a gene; V was cut back by 4 bases and J by 7 bases. This CDR3 has 13 amino acids. Germline V gives CDR1 SGHRS, CDR2 YFSETQ. CDR3 residues: CASSPDRVLEAFF. The CDR3 bases are TGCGCCAGCAGCCCGGACAGGGTCCTTGAAGCTTTCTTT.

This chain's CDR3 is CASSPFLLGDSYEQYF. The CDR3 DNA reads TGTGCCAGCAGCCCTTTCCTGTTAGGGGACTCCTACGAGCAGTACTTC. V is TRBV27 and J is TRBJ2-7, with a weak D call TRBD1 (5 bases). V shed 6 bases and J shed 0 bases, with 18 bases lying between them. Germline V CDR1 and CDR2: MNHEY, SMNVEV (reference sequence). The CDR3 is made up of 16 amino acids.

The rearrangement joins TRBV7-8 to TRBJ1-5; tentative D call: TRBD1 (5 bases). Per germline, CDR1 SGHVS and CDR2 FQNEAQ. V lost 6 bases and J lost 6, with 24 bases in between. This CDR3 spans 17 amino acids. CDR3 loop: CASSRQGSSFVIQPQHF. In nucleotides, the CDR3 is TGTGCCAGCAGTCGGCAGGGTTCTTCGTTTGTGATTCAGCCCCAGCATTTT.

This chain joins TRBV28 and TRBJ1-3; D not resolved. With 2 bases removed from V and 7 bases from J, the gap between germline ends came to 9 bases. Germline V CDR1 and CDR2: MDHEN, SYDVKM. This CDR3 is 13 amino acids long. The CDR3 here is CASSLLGLNTIYF. In DNA form, the CDR3 reads TGTGCCAGCAGTTTACTGGGCCTCAACACCATATATTTT. Full variable domain (remainder filled in from reference TRBV28 and TRBJ1-3): DVKVTQSSRYLVKRTGEKVFLECVQDMDHENMFWYRQDPGLGLRLIYFSYDVKMKEKGDIPEGYSVSREKKERFSLILESASTNQTSMYLCASSLLGLNTIYFGEGSWLTVV.

This clone was detected once. The chain combines TRBV9 with TRBJ1-1, with no clear D. This CDR3 has 13 amino acids. Germline CDR1 SGDLS, CDR2 YYNGEE. The V end lost 1 base, the J end lost 4 bases, and 8 bases lay between the germline ends. The CDR3 nucleotides are TGTGCCAGCAGCGTACTGGAGGCCACTGAAGCTTTCTTT. It specifies CASSVLEATEAFF.

In this sample, this clone turned up a few times. The V and J genes are TRBV6-1 and TRBJ2-7; unclear D gene. V was shortened by 2 bases and J by 8 bases, with 13 bases between the two germline ends. The CDR3 is made up of 13 amino acids. Germline V gives CDR1 MNHNS, CDR2 SASEGT. The CDR3 region is CASSEWSQPKQYF. The CDR3 region has the DNA TGTGCCAGCAGTGAATGGAGCCAGCCCAAGCAGTACTTC.

The chain links TRBV6-1 to TRBJ2-5; D is possibly TRBD2 (5 bases). The CDR3 is made up of 14 amino acids. CDR1 is MNHNS and CDR2 is SASEGT in the germline V gene. Trimming stripped 4 bases from V and 3 bases from J, with 12 bases between. CDR3 protein: CASSVRGSEETQYF. The CDR3 region has the DNA TGTGCCAGCAGTGTACGGGGTAGTGAAGAGACCCAGTACTTC.

The chain combines TRBV6-6 with TRBJ1-1, with D unresolved. The CDR3 is 15 amino acids. Germline values: CDR1 MNHNY, CDR2 SVGAGI (reference sequence). Trimming took off 5 bases at V and 1 base at J, with 14 bases between the two ends. CDR3 in amino acids: CASSNRGWGNTEAFF. Here the CDR3 DNA reads TGTGCCAGCAGTAATCGAGGGTGGGGGAACACTGAAGCTTTCTTT.

J is TRBJ2-1 and V is TRBV5-1; TRBD2 aligns across 10 bases. Germline-derived CDR1 and CDR2 are SGHRS and YFSETQ. V lost 4 bases, J lost 8 bases, and 12 bases stayed unmatched. There are 16 residues in the CDR3. The CDR3 sequence: CASSRLAGDIGDEQFF. The CDR3 coding sequence is TGCGCCAGCAGCCGTCTAGCGGGAGATATCGGCGATGAGCAGTTCTTC. The whole variable domain, remainder taken from reference TRBV5-1 and TRBJ2-1, is KAGVTQTPRYLIKTRGQQVTLSCSPISGHRSVSWYQQTPGQGLQFLFEYFSETQRNKGNFPGRFSGRQFSNSRSEMNVSTLELGDSALYLCASSRLAGDIGDEQFFGPGTRLTVL.

The chain has TRBV19 and TRBJ2-7; D remains unclear. CDR3 length equals 14 residues. V lost 5 bases to trimming and J lost 3 bases, with 14 bases between them. CDR1 LNHDA and CDR2 SQIVND come from the germline V gene (reference sequence). In DNA, the CDR3 is TGTGCCAGTAGTCCCTCAGTGGGAAACTACGAGCAGTACTTC. This translates into CASSPSVGNYEQYF.

V is TRBV28 and J is TRBJ1-4; 10 bases map to TRBD1. Germline CDR1 MDHEN, CDR2 SYDVKM. The CDR3 is 18 residues long. Germline trimming cut 5 bases from V and 2 bases from J; bases unmatched to any gene: 11. CDR3 loop: CASSPPGQGINTNEKLFF. For the CDR3, the DNA is TGTGCCAGCAGTCCTCCGGGACAGGGGATCAATACTAATGAAAAACTGTTTTTT.

V usage is TRBV6-8 and J usage is TRBJ2-1, with 12 bases identical to TRBD2. The CDR3 length is 18 residues. Losses at the gene ends were 3 bases for V and 6 bases for J; bases not matched to a gene: 12. CDR1 is MNHGY, CDR2 SAAAGT, per germline. CDR3 protein: CASSYYTSGRYAGNEQFF. The DNA of the CDR3 is TGTGCCAGCAGTTATTACACTAGCGGGAGGTACGCCGGCAATGAGCAGTTCTTC.

The chain recombines TRBV5-1 with TRBJ1-5; 7 bases agree with TRBD1. The CDR3 has 13 residues. In germline, CDR1 is SGHRS, CDR2 YFSETQ. Trimming took 4 bases from V and 8 from J; bases not matched to a gene: 6. CDR3 DNA: TGCGCCAGCAGCCTAGGACAGGATAAGCCCCAGCATTTT. It is translated as CASSLGQDKPQHF.

The V call is TRBV19, the J call TRBJ2-2; 12 nucleotides match TRBD2. The CDR3 consists of 15 residues. J lost 4 bases, V lost 4 bases, and 1 base had no gene match. CDR1 LNHDA and CDR2 SQIVND come from the germline V gene (reference sequence). The CDR3, as DNA: TGTGCCAGTAGTACTAGCGGGAGGGCCACCGGGGAGCTGTTTTTT. Amino acids: CASSTSGRATGELFF.

The chain carries TRBV19 and TRBJ2-7, with D perhaps being TRBD1 or TRBD2 (5 bases each). CDR1 and CDR2 from the germline V gene are LNHDA and SQIVND (reference sequence). This CDR3 comprises 13 residues. The V gene lost 5 bases and the J gene lost 4 bases, with 12 bases spanning the gap. This CDR3 reads CASSPGDGYEQYF. The CDR3 DNA reads TGTGCCAGTAGTCCTGGGGACGGTTACGAGCAGTACTTC. The whole variable domain, remainder taken from reference TRBV19 and TRBJ2-7, is DGGITQSPKYLFRKEGQNVTLSCEQNLNHDAMYWYRQDPGQGLRLIYYSQIVNDFQKGDIAEGYSVSREKKESFPLTVTSAQKNPTAFYLCASSPGDGYEQYFGPGTRLTVT.

The chain couples TRBV5-4 to TRBJ1-2; D unresolved. Germline assignment: CDR1 SGHNT and CDR2 YYREEE (reference sequence). V lost 0 bases and J lost 4, with 19 bases in between. The CDR3 consists of 17 residues. The CDR3 sequence is CASSLGASGTEVYGYTF. CDR3 in DNA: TGTGCCAGCAGCTTGGGGGCTTCAGGAACCGAGGTCTATGGCTACACCTTC.

The rearrangement uses TRBV5-1 and TRBJ2-7, with 10 bases lining up with TRBD2. Germline V gene data show CDR1 as SGHRS and CDR2 as YFSETQ. Trimming removed 2 bases from V and 5 bases from J; junction bases left unmatched: 10. The CDR3 consists of 16 residues. CDR3 sequence reads: CASSFAKTSGSDEQYF. The CDR3 DNA is TGCGCCAGCAGCTTCGCAAAGACTAGCGGGTCGGACGAGCAGTACTTC.